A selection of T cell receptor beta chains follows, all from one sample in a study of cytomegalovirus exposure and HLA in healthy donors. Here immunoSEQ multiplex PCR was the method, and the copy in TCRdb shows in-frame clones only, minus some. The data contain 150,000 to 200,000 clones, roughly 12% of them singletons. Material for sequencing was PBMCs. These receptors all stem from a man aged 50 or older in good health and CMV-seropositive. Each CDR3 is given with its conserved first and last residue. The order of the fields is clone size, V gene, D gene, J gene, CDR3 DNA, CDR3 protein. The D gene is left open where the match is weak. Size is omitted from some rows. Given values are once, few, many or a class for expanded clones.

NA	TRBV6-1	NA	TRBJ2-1	TGTGCCAGCAGTACACGGGGCTCCTACAATGAGCAGTTCTTC	CASSTRGSYNEQFF
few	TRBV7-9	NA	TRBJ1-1	TGTGCCAGCAGCTTTGCAGGGGCAGGGACTGAAGCTTTCTTT	CASSFAGAGTEAFF
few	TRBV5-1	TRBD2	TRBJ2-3	TGCGCCAGCAGCCCGGAGATTAGCGGGGCCCTCACAGATACACAGTATTTT	CASSPEISGALTDTQYF
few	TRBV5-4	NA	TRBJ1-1	TGTGCCAGCAGCTTTCTCGGGAAAAACACTGAAGCTTTCTTT	CASSFLGKNTEAFF
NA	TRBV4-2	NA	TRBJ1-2	TGTGCCAGCAGCCAAGGGGAAGGCGGGGATGGGTACTATGGCTACACCTTC	CASSQGEGGDGYYGYTF
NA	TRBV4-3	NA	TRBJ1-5	TGCGCCAGCAGCCAAGCGATAACGCAGGATAGGCCCCAGCATTTT	CASSQAITQDRPQHF
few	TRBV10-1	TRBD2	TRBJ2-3	TGCGCCAGCAGGTCCGGGACTAGCGAGCTGAATACGCAGTATTTT	CASRSGTSELNTQYF
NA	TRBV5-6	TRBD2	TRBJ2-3	TGTGCCAGCAGCTTGCGCACTAGCGGGGGGTCAGATACGCAGTATTTT	CASSLRTSGGSDTQYF
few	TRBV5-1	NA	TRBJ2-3	TGCGCCAGCAGCTTGGCTTGGCCCAGCACAGATACGCAGTATTTT	CASSLAWPSTDTQYF
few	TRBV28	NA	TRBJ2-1	TGTGCCAGCAGTTCTCTAGATAGCTCCTACAATGAGCAGTTCTTC	CASSSLDSSYNEQFF
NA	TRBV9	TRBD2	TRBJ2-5	TGTGCCAGCAGCGTAGGTAGTAGCGGGGCAAAAGAGACCCAGTACTTC	CASSVGSSGAKETQYF
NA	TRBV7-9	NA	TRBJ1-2	TGTGCCAGCAGCTTAGGATCTGGAAGGAGGGGATATGGCTACACCTTC	CASSLGSGRRGYGYTF
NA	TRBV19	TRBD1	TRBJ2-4	TGTGCCAGTAGAGGGACAGTTAAAAACATTCAGTACTTC	CASRGTVKNIQYF
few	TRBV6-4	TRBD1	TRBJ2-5	TGTGCCAGCAGTGAAAAGGGCTCCGGGACAGGGGTATTCCGAGAGACCCAGTACTTC	CASSEKGSGTGVFRETQYF
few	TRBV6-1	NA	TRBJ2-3	TGTGCCAGCAGTGTACGAGGGGGGGCCGTAGATACGCAGTATTTT	CASSVRGGAVDTQYF
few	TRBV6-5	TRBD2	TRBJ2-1	TGTGCCAGCAGTTACTCCCTAGCGGGGTACAATGAGCAGTTCTTC	CASSYSLAGYNEQFF
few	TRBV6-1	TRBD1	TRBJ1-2	TGTGCCAGCAGTTATGACAGGGGGCCTGGTGGCTACACCTTC	CASSYDRGPGGYTF
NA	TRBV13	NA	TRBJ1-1	TGTGCCAGCAGCAAGGTAGCGGCGGGGAACACTGAAGCTTTCTTT	CASSKVAAGNTEAFF
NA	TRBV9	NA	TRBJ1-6	TGTGCCAGCAGCTCCCTAACCGATTCACCCCTCCACTTT	CASSSLTDSPLHF
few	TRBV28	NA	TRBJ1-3	TGTGCCAGCAGTTCGACAGGTGCTGGAAACACCATATATTTT	CASSSTGAGNTIYF
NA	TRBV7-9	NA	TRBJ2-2	TGTGCCAGCAGCTTAGCGTTCGGGTTGACGGCCGGGGAGCTGTTTTTT	CASSLAFGLTAGELFF
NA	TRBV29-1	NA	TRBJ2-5	TGCAGCGTTGAGGACAGAAAAGAGACCCAGTACTTC	CSVEDRKETQYF
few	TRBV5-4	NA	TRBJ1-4	TGTGCCAGCAGCTGGGGGGGGACTACAACTAATGAAAAACTGTTTTTT	CASSWGGTTTNEKLFF
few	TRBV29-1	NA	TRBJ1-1	TGCAGCGTTTCCCCGCGGGGGAACACTGAAGCTTTCTTT	CSVSPRGNTEAFF
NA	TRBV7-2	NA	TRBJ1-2	TGTGCCAGTTCACATCCCCACGACAGTCTCTACACCTTC	CASSHPHDSLYTF
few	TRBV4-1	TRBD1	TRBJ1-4	TGCGCCAGCAGCCAAGAGGGGACAGGAAGGGTCGGCGAAAAACTGTTTTTT	CASSQEGTGRVGEKLFF
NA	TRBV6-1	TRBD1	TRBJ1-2	TGTGCCAGCAGTGGTTACAACAGGGGGAGTGGCTACACCTTC	CASSGYNRGSGYTF
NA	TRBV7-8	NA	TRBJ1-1	TGTGCCAGCAGCCGCACTGGGGGGGGGCGTTTAGCTTTCTTT	CASSRTGGGRLAFF
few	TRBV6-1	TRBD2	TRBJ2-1	TGTGCCAGCGGGGAGGGTGGAGAGCAGTTCTTC	CASGEGGEQFF
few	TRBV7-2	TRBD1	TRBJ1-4	TGTGCCAGCAGCCCATCCCCAGGGGGAGAAAAACTGTTTTTT	CASSPSPGGEKLFF
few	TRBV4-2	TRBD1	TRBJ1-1	TGTGCCAGCAGCCAAGGGGCCGGACAGGAAGGGGAAGCTTTCTTT	CASSQGAGQEGEAFF
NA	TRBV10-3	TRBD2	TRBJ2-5	TGTGCCACCGGGGGGCGCGGTAGCGGGGAAGAGACCCAGTACTTC	CATGGRGSGEETQYF
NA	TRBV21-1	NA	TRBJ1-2	TGTGCCAGCAGCAAGTTAAAGACAGGGTCGAGTGGCTACACCTTC	CASSKLKTGSSGYTF
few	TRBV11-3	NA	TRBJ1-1	TGTGCCAGCAGCCTCCCGGGGGTTGGGAGGGACACTGAAGCTTTCTTT	CASSLPGVGRDTEAFF
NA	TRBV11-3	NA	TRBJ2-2	TGTGCCAGCAGCCGTCCGGGTCCCGGGGAGCTGTTTTTT	CASSRPGPGELFF
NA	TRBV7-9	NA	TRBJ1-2	TGTGCCAGCAGCTCCCTAGGCTTTCACACCTTC	CASSSLGFHTF
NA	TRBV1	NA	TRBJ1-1	TGCACCAGCAGGAGAACTGAAGCTTTCTTT	CTSRRTEAFF
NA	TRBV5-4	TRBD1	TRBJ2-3	TGTGCCAGCAGCTTTTTGCCGGGACAGCGTACCGGAGATACACAGTATTTT	CASSFLPGQRTGDTQYF
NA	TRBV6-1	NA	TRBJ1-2	TGTGCCAGCAGTGACAGGGTCGGCTACCCCTTC	CASSDRVGYPF
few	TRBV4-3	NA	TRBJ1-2	TGCGCCAGCAGCCAAGATACCCCCGAAAGGAAGCGGGGCTACACCTTC	CASSQDTPERKRGYTF
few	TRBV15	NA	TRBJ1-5	TGTGCCACCAGCACGAGCAATCAGCCCCAGCATTTT	CATSTSNQPQHF